The clone carrying this TCR beta chain was counted a few times. These data belong to a study of blood T cells in healthy people across ages. The V and J ends lost 1 base and 10 bases respectively, with 9 bases between them. Germline V lookup: CDR1 SGHAT, CDR2 FQNNGV. This CDR3 region has 12 residues. Primers used in a second PCR of about 6 to 12 cycles were a sample-barcoded 5' primer and a J-beta primer mix. TCRdb called the 5' RACE reads again in MiXCR, with one record for every CDR3 protein. Altogether 1.5 million to 2 million distinct CDR3 sequences are present, roughly two fifths being singletons, with the ten largest covering more than 20%.

The chain carries TRBV11-2 and TRBJ2-3; D is ambiguous. This receptor was identified in a human donor in good health. Sample: blood. For the CDR3, the DNA is TGTGCCAGCAGCTTAGCGGCGGCTTCGCAGTATTTT. Amino acid sequence: CASSLAAASQYF.